This T cell receptor (beta chain) was recorded in a study of spatial heterogeneity in lung cancer. The time point is: blood at routine non-recurrence follow-up after resection. A unique molecular identifier was attached to every TCR cDNA molecule. TCRdb reanalysed the 5' RACE reads using MiXCR and keeps one entry per CDR3 protein. The sample contains 4,000 to 5,000 distinct CDR3 sequences, approximately 27% of which appear only once. Trimming stripped 5 bases from V and 2 bases from J, with 16 bases between. From germline, CDR1 is SGHVS and CDR2 FNYEAQ. CDR3 size: 16 residues. The chain links TRBV7-6 to TRBJ2-4; a possible D gene is TRBD2 (5 bases). The sample here was PBMCs, taken at follow-up. The receptor was derived from a male donor with early-stage non-small cell lung cancer. The CDR3 bases are TGTGCCAGCAGCCCTGAGGGAGTTAGGACCAAAAACATTCAGTACTTC. As protein: CASSPEGVRTKNIQYF.